A selection of T cell receptor beta chains follows, all from one sample in a study of CD8+CD57+ T cells in acquired aplastic anemia. From the reads, TCRdb called clonotypes with MiXCR, one entry per CDR3 protein. The profile shows some 190,000 distinct CDR3 sequences, around half of them singletons. The sample taken for sequencing was sorted CD4+, CD8+, or CD8+CD57+ T cells (not recorded which) from PBMCs. These TCRs come from a human donor in good health. Both conserved end residues are part of each CDR3. D genes are given only for firm matches. Clone size appears in some rows only: once, few, many, or a class for an expanded clone.

j_gene	v_gene	abundance	d_gene	len	CDR3aa	CDR3nt
TRBJ2-7	TRBV6-2/TRBV6-3	few	TRBD1	13	CASRGTGTNEQYF	TGTGCCAGCAGGGGGACAGGGACGAACGAGCAGTACTTC
TRBJ2-7	TRBV19	.	.	13	CASTDRGGYEQYF	TGTGCCAGTACTGATCGGGGAGGCTACGAGCAGTACTTC
TRBJ1-1	TRBV6-1	many	TRBD1	12	CASKGTGSEAFF	TGTGCCAGCAAGGGGACAGGCTCTGAAGCTTTCTTT
TRBJ2-7	TRBV2	.	TRBD2	13	CASGTSGSHEQYF	TGTGCCAGCGGGACTAGCGGGAGTCACGAGCAGTACTTC
TRBJ2-5	TRBV30	.	TRBD1	14	CAWSREGGWETQYF	TGTGCCTGGAGTCGGGAAGGGGGCTGGGAGACCCAGTACTTC
TRBJ2-3	TRBV10-3	.	.	15	CASSQDKIYGNTQYF	TGTGCCAGCAGTCAGGACAAGATTTATGGAAATACGCAGTATTTT
TRBJ1-5	TRBV19	.	.	12	CASSMRDQPQHF	TGTGCCAGTAGTATGAGGGATCAGCCCCAGCATTTT
TRBJ2-5	TRBV3-1	.	.	11	CASSPGEAQYF	TGTGCCAGCAGCCCAGGAGAGGCCCAGTACTTC
TRBJ2-7	TRBV7-2	few	.	15	CASSQGLRQTYEQYF	TGTGCCAGCAGCCAAGGACTGCGGCAGACCTACGAGCAGTACTTC
TRBJ2-6	TRBV10-3	.	TRBD1	19	CAISEWSRDRGSGANVLTF	TGTGCCATCAGTGAGTGGAGCCGGGACAGGGGTTCTGGGGCCAACGTCCTGACTTTC
TRBJ2-2	TRBV19	.	TRBD1	17	CASSILIGTGGSGELFF	TGTGCCAGTAGTATCTTAATTGGGACAGGGGGCTCCGGGGAGCTGTTTTTT
TRBJ2-3	TRBV11-1	.	TRBD2	19	CASSLGVAGGRGRTDTQYF	TGTGCCAGCAGCTTAGGTGTAGCGGGGGGGCGTGGCCGCACAGATACGCAGTATTTT
TRBJ1-1	TRBV19	.	.	14	CASSPGTEVTEAFF	TGTGCCAGTAGTCCCGGGACGGAGGTGACTGAAGCTTTCTTT
TRBJ1-1	TRBV15	once	.	13	CATSRVVNTEAFF	TGTGCCACCAGCAGAGTCGTCAACACTGAAGCTTTCTTT
TRBJ2-7	TRBV6-1	.	.	16	CASSEGIRQQAYEQYF	TGTGCCAGCAGTGAAGGAATAAGACAGCAGGCCTACGAGCAGTACTTC
TRBJ2-7	TRBV13	.	.	18	CASSRGTTPRKTTYEQYF	TGTGCCAGCAGCAGGGGGACCACACCTAGGAAGACCACCTACGAGCAGTACTTC
TRBJ1-2	TRBV6-2/TRBV6-3	few	.	18	CASSSYQQGLTSNYGYTF	TGTGCCAGCAGTTCCTACCAACAGGGTCTTACCTCTAACTATGGCTACACCTTC
TRBJ1-1	TRBV6-1	few	.	15	CASSEVGGSSTEAFF	TGTGCCAGCAGTGAAGTAGGGGGATCGAGCACTGAAGCTTTCTTT
TRBJ2-5	TRBV7-6	.	.	12	CASRGDGETQYF	TGTGCCAGCAGGGGGGATGGAGAGACCCAGTACTTC
TRBJ2-1	TRBV24-1	many	TRBD2	19	CATSDKPGLAGGKYNEQFF	TGTGCCACCAGTGATAAACCGGGACTAGCGGGAGGGAAGTACAATGAGCAGTTCTTC
TRBJ2-3	TRBV20-1	.	.	13	CSARPGRTDTQYF	TGCAGTGCTAGACCAGGCCGCACAGATACGCAGTATTTT
TRBJ1-5	TRBV7-6	many	.	14	CASSQGYSNQPQHF	TGTGCCAGCAGCCAGGGGTATAGCAATCAGCCCCAGCATTTT
TRBJ2-7	TRBV12-3/TRBV12-4	.	.	18	CASSFCPRFAPCSYEQYF	TGTGCCAGCAGTTTTTGTCCCAGGTTCGCGCCTTGCTCCTACGAGCAGTACTTC
TRBJ2-1	TRBV24-1	.	TRBD1	16	CATSDALRTGGDEQFF	TGTGCCACCAGTGATGCCCTCCGGACAGGGGGAGATGAGCAGTTCTTC
TRBJ1-5	TRBV10-1	few	.	13	CASSESGRESQHF	TGCGCCAGCAGTGAGAGCGGTCGTGAGTCCCAGCATTTT
TRBJ2-2	TRBV10-2	.	TRBD2	16	CASRSGRAIGTGELFF	TGCGCCAGTCGGAGCGGGAGGGCAATCGGCACCGGGGAGCTGTTTTTT
TRBJ1-2	TRBV5-4	few	TRBD1	15	CASSLRGQGNYGYTF	TGTGCCAGCAGCTTGAGGGGACAGGGAAACTATGGCTACACCTTC
TRBJ1-1	TRBV7-3	.	TRBD1	15	CASSLTGQGSTEAFF	TGTGCCAGCAGCTTAACCGGACAGGGGAGCACTGAAGCTTTCTTT
TRBJ2-7	TRBV6-1	many	TRBD2	15	CASRGRLAGEYEQYF	TGTGCCAGCAGAGGACGGCTAGCGGGAGAGTACGAGCAGTACTTC
TRBJ2-3	TRBV7-3	many	.	15	CASSLWGSTTDTQYF	TGTGCCAGCAGCTTATGGGGTAGTACCACAGATACGCAGTATTTT
TRBJ2-2	TRBV5-1	.	.	16	CASSMGLAANTGELFF	TGCGCCAGCAGCATGGGGTTAGCGGCGAACACCGGGGAGCTGTTTTTT
TRBJ2-7	TRBV5-1	many	.	14	CASSLGNYVYEQYF	TGCGCCAGCAGCTTGGGGAACTACGTCTACGAGCAGTACTTC
TRBJ1-2	TRBV6-1	.	.	14	CASSEALTGVGYTF	TGTGCCAGCAGTGAAGCGCTGACAGGAGTCGGCTACACCTTC
TRBJ2-3	TRBV25-1	few	TRBD1	19	CASSDDRGSRGTHTDTQYF	TGTGCCAGCAGTGACGACAGGGGAAGTCGAGGCACACACACAGATACTCAGTATTTT
TRBJ2-3	TRBV2	few	TRBD2	14	CASSATSNTDTQYF	TGCGCCAGCAGTGCGACTAGCAACACAGATACGCAGTATTTT
TRBJ2-3	TRBV12-3/TRBV12-4	many	.	11	CASSSVDTQYF	TGTGCCAGCAGTTCCGTGGATACGCAGTATTTT